These 18 T cell receptor beta chains share one sample of origin, sequenced in a study of post-analysis software for immune sequencing data. General study findings and limits: Comparison of patients with controls showed four or five TRBV segments more frequent in patients, TRBV5-6, TRBV5-1 and TRBV20-1 among them.

These TCRs are of unknown antigen specificity. The library was made from cDNA and included unique molecular identifiers. TCRdb reprocessed the PCR reads via MiXCR and lists one record per CDR3 protein. Of about 620,000 distinct CDR3 sequences in the sample, roughly 45% were seen once. Sequencing was done on a sample of blood. These TCRs come from a girl aged 10-17 years with multiple sclerosis.

Only a few counts were recorded for this clonotype. Here the CDR3 DNA reads TGTGCCAGCAGCGTAGAGGCAGGGGTGGCCTACAATGAGCAGTTCTTC. Residues: CASSVEAGVAYNEQFF. The chain links TRBV9 to TRBJ2-1; possibly TRBD1 for D (6 bases). Trimming took off 0 bases at V and 2 bases at J, with 12 bases between the two ends. Germline CDR1 and CDR2: SGDLS and YYNGEE. There are 16 residues in the CDR3.

The rearrangement uses TRBV20-1 and TRBJ2-3; 11 bases agree with TRBD2. Looked up from germline, CDR1 is DFQATT and CDR2 is SNEGSKA (reference sequence). V lost 6 bases and J lost 3; bases outside the gene matches: 8. This CDR3 region has 15 residues. CDR3 in DNA: TGCAGTGCCCACCTACTAGCGGGAGAGACAGATACGCAGTATTTT. Its translation: CSAHLLAGETDTQYF.

This clonotype has a handful of counts. CDR3 amino acids: CATRGPADPYEQYF. In DNA form, the CDR3 reads TGTGCCACCCGGGGGCCAGCTGATCCCTACGAGCAGTACTTC. This chain joins TRBV27 and TRBJ2-7; D tentatively reads TRBD1 or TRBD2 (6 bases each). Trimming left V 10 bases short and J 2 bases short, with 18 bases between. CDR1 and CDR2 from the germline V gene are MNHEY and SMNVEV (reference sequence). The CDR3 spans 14 residues.

The chain recombines TRBV12-3 or TRBV12-4 with TRBJ2-7; tentatively, D is TRBD2 (6 bases). The length of the CDR3 is 15 residues. Trimming shortened V by 6 bases and J by 3 bases, and 18 bases separated the two germline ends. In DNA form, the CDR3 reads TGTGCCAGCAGCTCGGGGCGGGAAGGACTCTACGAGCAGTACTTC. This encodes CASSSGREGLYEQYF.

This clonotype was seen a handful of times. The CDR3 coding sequence is TGCAGTGCTGAGCGGGGCGCCACAGATACGCAGTATTTT. This gives the protein CSAERGATDTQYF. The chain carries TRBV20-1 and TRBJ2-3; 7 bases fit TRBD2. The CDR3 extends over 13 amino acids. V trimming: 5 bases; J trimming: 2 bases; junction bases outside the gene matches: 4. Germline lookup yields CDR1 DFQATT and CDR2 SNEGSKA (reference sequence).

As for this clonotype: It may be a read error: a sequence one base away is much more abundant. The J gene is TRBJ2-1, the V gene TRBV5-1; D ambiguous. There are 13 residues in the CDR3. Germline V lookup: CDR1 SGHRS, CDR2 YFSETQ. Trimming removed 0 bases at V and 7 bases at J, with 8 bases between. The CDR3 sequence is CASSLGAWNEQFF. As DNA, the CDR3 is TGCGCCAGCAGCTTGGGAGCGTGGAATGAGCAGTTCTTC.

The chain combines TRBV4-1 with TRBJ2-5; TRBD1 is a possible D gene (5 bases). The DNA end is more similar to TRBJ2-7, so the J call may be wrong. The CDR3 runs 15 residues. Germline V gene data show CDR1 as MGHRA and CDR2 as YSYEKL. For the CDR3, the DNA is TGCGCCAGCAGCCAACTAGACAGCCCCCCCTACGAGCAGTACTTC. Its protein is CASSQLDSPPYEQYF.

The CDR3 loop reads CASSVSGAVQETQYF. In nucleotides, the CDR3 is TGTGCCAGCAGCGTTAGCGGGGCGGTCCAAGAGACCCAGTACTTC. The rearrangement uses TRBV6-5 and TRBJ2-5; 8 bases are shared with TRBD2. CDR1 and CDR2 (germline): MNHEY, SVGAGI. The J segment lost 1 base and the V segment lost 6 bases, leaving 7 bases of the junction unmatched. CDR3 length: 15 residues.

This chain uses TRBV2 with TRBJ1-4; D unresolved. CDR1 and CDR2 from the germline V gene are SNHLY and FYNNEI. The germline V and J ends were trimmed by 8 bases and 0 bases, with 7 bases remaining between them. The CDR3 sequence is 13 residues long. CDR3 sequence reads: CASWSPTNEKLFF. The CDR3 DNA reads as TGTGCCAGCTGGAGTCCAACTAATGAAAAACTGTTTTTT.

This chain connects TRBV12-3 or TRBV12-4 to TRBJ1-2; D gene ambiguous. Trimming removed 7 bases from V and 2 bases from J, with 17 bases in between. The CDR3 runs to 15 residues. CDR3 nucleotides: TGTGCCAGCACCCGATTTCCGGGTATCAACTATGGCTACACCTTC. It yields the protein CASTRFPGINYGYTF.

The rearrangement joins TRBV29-1 to TRBJ2-7; 11 bases match TRBD2. V was pared by 7 bases and J by 1 base, with 9 bases of the junction left unmatched. The CDR3 covers 15 residues. Germline loops: CDR1 SQVTM, CDR2 ANQGSEA. The CDR3, as DNA: TGCAGCGCCAGGCCAACTAGCGGGAGATCCTACGAGCAGTACTTC. Its protein product is CSARPTSGRSYEQYF.

This clonotype has more than one count but fewer than ten. V is TRBV6-2 or TRBV6-3 and J is TRBJ2-1; TRBD1 aligns across 8 bases. Trimming at V came to 7 bases and at J to 7 bases, leaving 6 bases not matched to a gene. Germline V gives CDR1 MNHEY, CDR2 SVGEGT. The length of the CDR3 is 13 residues. The CDR3 loop reads CASTQGGQNEQFF. CDR3 DNA sequence: TGTGCCAGCACACAGGGGGGACAGAATGAGCAGTTCTTC.

The gene calls are TRBV20-1 and TRBJ1-4; maybe TRBD1 (5 bases). Trimming removed 5 bases from V and 2 bases from J, with 9 bases in between. The CDR3 totals 13 residues. CDR1 and CDR2 (germline): DFQATT, SNEGSKA (reference sequence). DNA for the CDR3: TGCAGTGCTGCGGGGACTACTAATGAAAAACTGTTTTTT. This codes for CSAAGTTNEKLFF.

The CDR3 nucleotides read TGTGCCAGCAGCCAACCTCGGGAGACCCAGTACTTC. Residues: CASSQPRETQYF. The chain recombines TRBV7-2 with TRBJ2-5, with unresolved D. The V gene's germline CDR1 is SGHTA and CDR2 FQGNSA. The CDR3 consists of 12 residues. The V end lost 5 bases, the J end lost 5 bases, and 9 bases lay between the germline ends.

This chain links TRBV9 with TRBJ2-3; 7 positions match TRBD2. The CDR3 is 14 residues long. From germline, CDR1 is SGDLS and CDR2 YYNGEE. Trimming at V came to 4 bases and at J to 5 bases, leaving 7 bases not matched to a gene. The CDR3 reads CASSFGRGGDTQYF. The DNA for the CDR3 is TGTGCCAGCAGCTTCGGACGCGGGGGAGATACGCAGTATTTT.

The chain recombines TRBV5-4 with TRBJ2-1; 7 bases are a match to TRBD2. The CDR3 contains 15 residues. The V gene end was trimmed by 4 bases and the J gene end by 9 bases; junction bases not matched to a gene: 13. Germline assignment: CDR1 SGHNT and CDR2 YYREEE (reference sequence). CDR3 amino acids: CASSLPGTTESEQFF. The CDR3 DNA sequence: TGTGCCAGCAGCCTTCCCGGGACTACGGAAAGTGAGCAGTTCTTC.

This clonotype was detected only once. This chain joins TRBV29-1 and TRBJ2-3; 13 bases map to TRBD2. CDR3 length equals 16 residues. Germline V gene sequence: CDR1 SQVTM, CDR2 ANQGSEA. V shed 4 bases and J 6 bases; nucleotides not matched to a gene: 10. The CDR3: CSVAGLAGTPLDTQYF. Here the CDR3 DNA reads TGCAGCGTTGCGGGACTAGCGGGAACCCCATTGGATACGCAGTATTTT.

The V call is TRBV12-3 or TRBV12-4, the J call TRBJ1-1, with D perhaps TRBD1 (5 bases). The V end lost 4 bases, the J end lost 1 base, and 19 bases lay between the germline ends. The CDR3 consists of 17 residues. The CDR3 loop reads CASSSPYRTEGNTEAFF. The CDR3 coding sequence is TGTGCCAGCAGTTCTCCCTACAGGACTGAAGGGAACACTGAAGCTTTCTTT.